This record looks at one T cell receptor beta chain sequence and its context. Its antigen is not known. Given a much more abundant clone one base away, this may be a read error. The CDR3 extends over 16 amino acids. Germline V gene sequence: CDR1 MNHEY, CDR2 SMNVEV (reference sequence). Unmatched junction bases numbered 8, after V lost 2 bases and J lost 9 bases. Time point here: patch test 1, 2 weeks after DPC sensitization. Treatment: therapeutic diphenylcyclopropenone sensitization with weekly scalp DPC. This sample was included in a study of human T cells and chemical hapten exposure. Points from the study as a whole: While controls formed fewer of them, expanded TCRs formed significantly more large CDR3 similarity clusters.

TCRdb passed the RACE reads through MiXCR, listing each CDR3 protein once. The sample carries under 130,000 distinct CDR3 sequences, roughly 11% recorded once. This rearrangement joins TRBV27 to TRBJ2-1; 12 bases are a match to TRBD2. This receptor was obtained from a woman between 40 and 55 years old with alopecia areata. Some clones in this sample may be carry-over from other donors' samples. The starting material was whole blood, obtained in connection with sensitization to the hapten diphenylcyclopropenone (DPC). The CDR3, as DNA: TGTGCCAGCAGTTTAACGCTAGCGGGGGGGCGGACTGAGCAGTTCTTC. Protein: CASSLTLAGGRTEQFF.